Following are 28 T cell receptor beta chains from one sample sequenced in a study of cytomegalovirus exposure and HLA in healthy donors. PCR involved 60 Vbeta and 13 Jbeta primers. Only in-frame clones appear in the TCRdb table, and some are missing; sequencing was by immunoSEQ multiplex PCR. The sample includes about 220,000 clones, roughly 83% seen only once; the top ten take over 0.65%. Specimen: PBMCs. These receptor sequences come from a boy aged 2 to 9 in good health and CMV-seronegative.

J is TRBJ2-4 and V is TRBV7-9; TRBD1 aligns across 8 bases. After removal of 1 base from V and 0 bases from J, the junction contained 2 bases not matched to a gene. The CDR3 is 16 residues long. CDR1 SEHNR and CDR2 FQNEAQ come from the germline V gene (reference sequence). CDR3 nucleotides: TGTGCCAGCAGCTTAGTTGGACAGGGAGCCAAAAACATTCAGTACTTC. Translating gives CASSLVGQGAKNIQYF.

This chain uses TRBV5-1 with TRBJ1-2; 7 nucleotides match TRBD1. V lost 4 bases and J lost 4; bases outside the gene matches: 13. The germline CDR1 and CDR2 sequences are SGHRS and YFSETQ. This CDR3 region has 16 residues. The CDR3 region is CASSRGGRGEGYGYTF. Here the CDR3 DNA reads TGCGCCAGCAGCCGGGGTGGCAGGGGGGAAGGCTATGGCTACACCTTC. Drawing the rest from reference TRBV5-1 and TRBJ1-2, the complete variable domain is KAGVTQTPRYLIKTRGQQVTLSCSPISGHRSVSWYQQTPGQGLQFLFEYFSETQRNKGNFPGRFSGRQFSNSRSEMNVSTLELGDSALYLCASSRGGRGEGYGYTFGSGTRLTVV.

V and J are TRBV4-1 and TRBJ2-3; 9 bases line up with TRBD2. The CDR3 has 19 amino acids. From germline, CDR1 is MGHRA and CDR2 YSYEKL. V was clipped by 3 bases and J by 4 bases; unmatched bases: 17. The CDR3 DNA follows: TGCGCCAGCAGCCACCCCGTGGGGGGGGCGGGAGGGCCTGCAGATACGCAGTATTTT. Translated, it gives CASSHPVGGAGGPADTQYF.

This chain joins TRBV7-2 and TRBJ1-3; D might be TRBD1 (5 bases). V lost 3 bases, J lost 0 bases, and 12 bases lay in between. CDR3 length equals 16 residues. Germline V gene lookup returns CDR1 SGHTA and CDR2 FQGNSA. CDR3 bases: TGTGCCAGCAGCTTCGCCGGACACAGCTCTGGAAACACCATATATTTT. Residues: CASSFAGHSSGNTIYF.

The J gene is TRBJ2-3, the V gene TRBV19; the D gene is possibly TRBD1 (5 bases). CDR1 and CDR2 (germline): LNHDA, SQIVND (reference sequence). V was clipped by 11 bases and J by 1 base, with 10 bases between them. This CDR3 has 12 amino acids. The DNA of the CDR3 is TGTGCCTCCCTAGGGGGCACAGATACGCAGTATTTT. Its translation: CASLGGTDTQYF.

This rearrangement joins TRBV14 to TRBJ2-7; D is possibly TRBD1 (5 bases). The CDR3 extends over 14 amino acids. V dropped 2 bases and J dropped 0 bases, with 8 bases sitting between them. The germline gives CDR1 SGHDN, CDR2 FVKESK. CDR3 protein: CASSQTGASYEQYF. In DNA form, the CDR3 reads TGTGCCAGCAGCCAAACAGGAGCCTCCTACGAGCAGTACTTC.

This clone was observed a handful of times. V usage is TRBV6-5 and J usage is TRBJ1-5; a weak D match, TRBD1 (5 bases). The CDR3 loop spans 16 amino acids. Germline loops: CDR1 MNHEY, CDR2 SVGAGI. The germline V and J ends were trimmed by 0 bases and 2 bases, with 11 bases remaining between them. As DNA, the CDR3 is TGTGCCAGCAGTTACTCAGTCCCGGGGGGCAATCAGCCCCAGCATTTT. Its translation is CASSYSVPGGNQPQHF.

This chain joins TRBV7-8 and TRBJ2-7; D possibly corresponds to TRBD1 (6 bases). CDR1 SGHVS and CDR2 FQNEAQ come from the germline V gene. The CDR3 covers 15 residues. Trimming cost V 7 bases and J 5 bases, with 21 bases left between them. CDR3: CASNTYRDNDDEQYF. The CDR3 DNA is TGTGCCAGCAACACCTACAGGGACAACGATGACGAGCAGTACTTC.

This clone has a handful of counts. The chain uses TRBV10-3 and TRBJ1-1; 8 bases match TRBD1. CDR1 and CDR2 (germline): ENHRY, SYGVKD. CDR3 length: 14 amino acids. The junction had 12 bases not matched to a gene; V was cut back by 7 bases and J by 8 bases. CDR3 sequence reads: CAIKAGGAPSEAFF. The DNA for the CDR3 is TGTGCCATCAAGGCAGGGGGCGCGCCTTCCGAAGCTTTCTTT.

Regarding this clone: At the DNA level, this CDR3 is encoded by other sequences in the same sample as well. This chain joins TRBV9 and TRBJ1-2; unclear D gene. The V end was cut by 0 bases, the J end by 0 bases, with 6 bases between. The CDR3 loop spans 14 amino acids. Germline V CDR1 and CDR2: SGDLS, YYNGEE. CDR3 sequence reads: CASSVGTANYGYTF. The CDR3 DNA follows: TGTGCCAGCAGCGTAGGAACAGCTAACTATGGCTACACCTTC.

The genes are TRBV5-1 and TRBJ1-4; D is ambiguous. This CDR3 region has 15 residues. V shed 0 bases and J shed 6 bases, with 12 bases lying between them. In germline, CDR1 is SGHRS, CDR2 YFSETQ. The CDR3 protein is CASSLELNAYEKLFF. CDR3 nucleotides: TGCGCCAGCAGCTTGGAGCTTAACGCCTATGAAAAACTGTTTTTT.

The V and J genes are TRBV27 and TRBJ2-1; D unresolved. Germline V gene lookup returns CDR1 MNHEY and CDR2 SMNVEV (reference sequence). The CDR3 is 15 residues long. V lost 3 bases and J 0 bases, leaving 9 bases between the germline ends. CDR3 loop: CASSFQPSSYNEQFF. The CDR3 DNA follows: TGTGCCAGCAGTTTCCAACCGAGCTCCTACAATGAGCAGTTCTTC.

V gene TRBV15 combines with J gene TRBJ1-4; TRBD1 matches 8 bases. Trimming cost V 2 bases and J 7 bases; bases outside gene matches: 3. Germline V gene data show CDR1 as LNHNV and CDR2 as YYDKDF (reference sequence). CDR3 length: 14 residues. The CDR3 protein is CATSRPGGFEKLFF. The CDR3 DNA sequence: TGTGCCACCAGCAGACCAGGGGGCTTTGAAAAACTGTTTTTT. The variable domain in full, completed from reference TRBV15 and TRBJ1-4, reads DAMVIQNPRYQVTQFGKPVTLSCSQTLNHNVMYWYQQKSSQAPKLLFHYYDKDFNNEADTPDNFQSRRPNTSFCFLDIRSPGLGDTAMYLCATSRPGGFEKLFFGSGTQLSVL.

This chain connects TRBV19 to TRBJ1-1; D perhaps matches TRBD1 (5 bases). The length of the CDR3 is 12 residues. Looked up from germline, CDR1 is LNHDA and CDR2 is SQIVND (reference sequence). The V end was cut by 5 bases, the J end by 5 bases, with 9 bases between. The CDR3 DNA follows: TGTGCCAGTAGTGCCCAGGGAACTGAAGCTTTCTTT. Residues: CASSAQGTEAFF.

V and J are TRBV15 and TRBJ2-5; 7 bases line up with TRBD1. The CDR3 is 15 amino acids. Germline V CDR1 and CDR2: LNHNV, YYDKDF (reference sequence). With V trimmed by 5 bases and J by 3 bases, 9 bases remained unmatched. The DNA for the CDR3 is TGTGCCACCAGCTTTAGCCCAGGGACAGAAGAGACCCAGTACTTC. It translates to CATSFSPGTEETQYF.

V usage is TRBV10-3 and J usage is TRBJ1-1; D gene ambiguous. Looked up from germline, CDR1 is ENHRY and CDR2 is SYGVKD. With 0 bases removed from V and 6 bases from J, the gap between germline ends came to 14 bases. The CDR3 totals 15 residues. Here the CDR3 DNA reads TGTGCCATCAGTGAGTCGGAGGAGGTGTTGCCTGAAGCTTTCTTT. Its protein is CAISESEEVLPEAFF.

The V and J genes are TRBV4-1 and TRBJ2-3, with D uncertain. The CDR3 has 15 amino acids. V was shortened by 2 bases and J by 9 bases, with 18 bases between the two germline ends. Germline CDR1 MGHRA, CDR2 YSYEKL. As DNA, the CDR3 is TGCGCCAGCAGCCAACTCGACCCGGAGCGTTGCACGCAGTATTTT. This gives the protein CASSQLDPERCTQYF.

This sequence joins TRBV6-5 and TRBJ2-1; D is possibly TRBD2 (6 bases). Germline V CDR1 and CDR2: MNHEY, SVGAGI. The V end lost 6 bases, the J end lost 6 bases, and 18 bases lay between the germline ends. This CDR3 has 15 amino acids. The CDR3 nucleotides read TGTGCCAGCAGGTACCTCTTTCTGGGAGGCAATGAGCAGTTCTTC. It encodes CASRYLFLGGNEQFF.

The rearrangement joins TRBV29-1 to TRBJ2-7; D remains ambiguous. V was trimmed by 8 bases and J by 7 bases, leaving 15 bases between them. CDR3 length equals 11 residues. Germline V gene data show CDR1 as SQVTM and CDR2 as ANQGSEA. CDR3 protein: CSTALGREQYF. CDR3 nucleotides: TGCAGCACCGCCCTGGGCAGGGAGCAGTACTTC.

CDR3 in amino acids: CASSDFQAGGIDTQYF. The CDR3 DNA is TGTGCCAGCAGTGACTTTCAAGCGGGAGGGATAGATACGCAGTATTTT. The V gene is TRBV6-4, the J gene TRBJ2-3; the match to TRBD2 covers 10 bases. Germline loops: CDR1 MRHNA, CDR2 SNTAGT. Trimming removed 1 base from V and 5 bases from J; junction bases left unmatched: 6. The CDR3 runs 16 residues.

This rearrangement joins TRBV19 to TRBJ1-2; 8 bases line up with TRBD1. CDR3 length: 16 amino acids. The germline gives CDR1 LNHDA, CDR2 SQIVND (reference sequence). The J segment lost 3 bases and the V segment lost 5 bases, leaving 11 bases of the junction unmatched. DNA for the CDR3: TGTGCCAGTAGTTCCCAGGGGGCGCAGAAGTACTATGGCTACACCTTC. It is translated as CASSSQGAQKYYGYTF.

The chain joins TRBV6-1 to TRBJ1-1, with D perhaps matching TRBD1 (5 bases). Germline CDR1 is MNHNS and CDR2 is SASEGT. This CDR3 is 13 amino acids long. V was trimmed by 4 bases and J by 6 bases, leaving 12 bases between them. Here the CDR3 reads CASSVRGFPEAFF. The CDR3 DNA sequence: TGTGCCAGCAGTGTCCGGGGGTTCCCTGAAGCTTTCTTT.

This chain uses TRBV6-6 with TRBJ2-3; D is undetermined. Germline CDR1 is MNHNY and CDR2 is SVGAGI (reference sequence). Deletions cut 0 bases from V and 3 bases from J, with 13 bases between. The CDR3 sequence is 16 residues long. CDR3 sequence: CASSYSVLGSTDTQYF. In nucleotides, the CDR3 is TGTGCCAGCAGTTACTCGGTTCTAGGATCGACAGATACGCAGTATTTT.

Turning to this clone: Given the absence of the conserved phenylalanine or tryptophan at the CDR3 end, a read error is likely. This rearrangement joins TRBV27 to TRBJ1-5; D is unresolved. The CDR3 has 14 amino acids. Germline V gives CDR1 MNHEY, CDR2 SMNVEV (reference sequence). Deletions cut 4 bases from V and 2 bases from J, with 9 bases between. The CDR3 loop reads CASSYRGGNQPQHV. As DNA, the CDR3 is TGTGCCAGCAGTTATCGGGGAGGCAATCAGCCCCAGCATGTT.

The chain combines TRBV5-1 with TRBJ2-5, with D possibly matching TRBD2 (5 bases). Germline V gene sequence: CDR1 SGHRS, CDR2 YFSETQ. The V and J ends lost 3 bases and 3 bases respectively, with 15 bases between them. The CDR3 spans 15 residues. The CDR3 coding sequence is TGCGCCAGCAGCTCGCACTTCGGGCGGGAAGAGACCCAGTACTTC. It codes for CASSSHFGREETQYF.

This clone was seen more than once but under ten times. The rearrangement links TRBV23-1 to TRBJ1-2; D gene ambiguous. TRBV23-1 belongs to the ORF category, with a function that is uncertain. The CDR3 is 14 residues long. V lost 0 bases to trimming and J lost 7 bases, with 12 bases between them. CDR3 protein: CASSQSGGPGGYTF. The DNA for the CDR3 is TGCGCCAGCAGTCAATCTGGAGGGCCGGGTGGCTACACCTTC.

About this clone itself: A junction boundary mismatches the germline segment, possibly from a read error. V gene TRBV7-7 combines with J gene TRBJ2-5; 14 bases align to TRBD2. CDR1 and CDR2 from the germline V gene are SSHAT and FNYEAQ (reference sequence). The CDR3 is made up of 16 amino acids. The chain's CDR3 is CASSFGLAGGEETQYF. The DNA for the CDR3 is TGTGCTAGCAGCTTCGGACTAGCGGGGGGAGAAGAGACCCAGTACTTC. The full variable domain, its missing parts supplied by reference TRBV7-7 and TRBJ2-5, is GAGVSQSPRYKVTKRGQDVTLRCDPISSHATLYWYQQALGQGPEFLTYFNYEAQPDKSGLPSDRFSAERPEGSISTLTIQRTEQRDSAMYRCASSFGLAGGEETQYFGPGTRLLVL.

The rearrangement uses TRBV5-6 and TRBJ2-3; 9 positions agree with TRBD2. Germline V lookup: CDR1 SGHDT, CDR2 YYEEEE. The ends lost 0 bases at V and 7 bases at J; junction bases unmatched: 9. The CDR3 runs 16 residues. In nucleotides, the CDR3 is TGTGCCAGCAGCTTGGCTGGTAGCGGGGGCACCTATACGCAGTATTTT. This gives the protein CASSLAGSGGTYTQYF.